One sample yielded the 2 T cell receptor beta chains listed below, sequenced in a study of shared clonotypes between healthy human individuals (dated by TCRdb to about 2020). Library preparation used the immunoSEQ multiplex PCR assay. TCRdb took over this immuneACCESS table, retaining in-frame rearrangements with V and J assigned. Such tables are incomplete; in checked studies, under half of the missing clones stem from an unresolved V gene, and the remainder is unexplained. For this sample the table gives hundreds of thousands of clones, of which about 96% were detected only once. The top ten constitute about 0.064% of the sample. The sequenced sample consisted of naive CD4+ T cells sorted from blood. The cell subset or site label of this sample denotes: CD45RA+ positively selected. These receptors all come from a woman between 25 and 40 years old in good health.

The chain carries TRBV7-8 and TRBJ2-2; D remains unclear. The V end lost 5 bases, the J end lost 2 bases, and 12 bases lay between the germline ends. The germline V gene has CDR1 SGHVS and CDR2 FQNEAQ. The CDR3 spans 15 residues. The CDR3 sequence: CASSPLLGNTGELFF. DNA for the CDR3: TGTGCCAGCAGCCCTCTTCTCGGAAACACCGGGGAGCTGTTTTTT.

This chain links TRBV5-1 with TRBJ1-4; D ambiguous. This CDR3 region has 13 residues. The V and J ends lost 5 bases and 1 base respectively, with 6 bases between them. The germline gives CDR1 SGHRS, CDR2 YFSETQ. The CDR3 DNA reads as TGCGCCAGCAGACGAGGAACTAATGAAAAACTGTTTTTT. This codes for CASRRGTNEKLFF.